Following are 2 T cell receptor beta chains from one sample sequenced in a study of graft-versus-host responses after intestinal transplantation. Graft-derived tissue was subjected to processing to liberate intraepithelial and lamina propria lymphocytes. Using immunoSEQ multiplex PCR, the repertoire was profiled, and TCRdb retains in-frame clones only, with some absent. The sample has 3,000 to 4,000 clones, 55% to 80% seen once. The sequencing used ileum tissue, collected 1018 days after intestinal transplantation. The receptor source for this set is a human patient who received an intestinal transplant, so some T cells may come from the graft donor.

The CDR3 protein is CASSPGWGYEQYF. CDR3 coding DNA: TGTGCCAGCAGCCCGGGGTGGGGGTACGAGCAGTACTTC. The chain uses TRBV7-8 and TRBJ2-7; D is perhaps TRBD1 or TRBD2 (5 bases each). Trimming took off 5 bases at V and 4 bases at J, with 12 bases between the two ends. This CDR3 has 13 residues. CDR1 is SGHVS, CDR2 FQNEAQ, per germline. Full variable domain (remainder filled in from reference TRBV7-8 and TRBJ2-7): GAGVSQSPRYKVAKRGQDVALRCDPISGHVSLFWYQQALGQGPEFLTYFQNEAQLDKSGLPSDRFFAERPEGSVSTLKIQRTQQEDSAVYLCASSPGWGYEQYFGPGTRLTVT.

CDR3 loop: CASPDRGNQPQHF. In DNA form, the CDR3 reads TGTGCCAGCCCGGACAGGGGGAATCAGCCCCAGCATTTT. This chain links TRBV19 with TRBJ1-5; 10 bases match TRBD1. The V gene end was trimmed by 9 bases and the J gene end by 4 bases; junction bases not matched to a gene: 3. In germline, CDR1 is LNHDA, CDR2 SQIVND (reference sequence). The CDR3 covers 13 residues.